The clone carrying this T cell receptor beta chain was seen only a few times. Antigen unknown. RNA, at 0.5 to 1 ug, was reverse transcribed with random hexamers. Amplification of TCR beta CDR3 across 54 Vbeta and 13 Jbeta was performed with immunoSEQ multiplex PCR. One entry per CDR3 protein, called by TCRdb with MiXCR from the immunoSEQ multiplex PCR reads. The sample has a few hundred thousand distinct CDR3 sequences; approximately 85% are singletons. TCR beta sequencing covered blood CD8+ and CD4+ T cells. These data come from a study of CD8 T cells in Susac syndrome. Broader study findings: Only a relatively small number of individuals were included in the TCR sequencing and HLA analysis.

The germline CDR1 and CDR2 sequences are SGHRS and YFSETQ. V gave up 2 bases and J gave up 2 bases; unmatched junction bases: 2. This CDR3 comprises 14 residues. The rearrangement joins TRBV5-1 to TRBJ2-7; 9 positions agree with TRBD1. Material: CD8+ T cells from PBMCs. The source is a human donor with multiple sclerosis. The CDR3 loop reads CASSFRQGAYEQYF. DNA for the CDR3: TGCGCCAGCAGCTTCCGACAGGGGGCCTACGAGCAGTACTTC.